Listed below are T cell receptor beta chains from one sample, sequenced in a study of T-cell reconstitution after alpha-beta-depleted transplantation in children. In TCRdb, the PCR reads were re-called with MiXCR into one record per CDR3 protein. The sample has more than 90,000 distinct CDR3 sequences; 9% to 12% are singletons. Sequenced here: PBMCs, sampled before TCRalphabeta/CD19-depleted stem cell transplant. The receptors derive from a boy younger than 10 with acute lymphoblastic leukemia, due to receive a stem cell transplant. CDR3s include the opening cysteine and the closing phenylalanine or tryptophan. A D gene is named only where the DNA matches it firmly. Not all rows give a size; the values are once, few, many and, for expanded clones, a class.

d_gene | j_gene | v_gene | abundance | CDR3aa | CDR3nt
TRBD2 | TRBJ2-5 | TRBV7-8 | few | CASSRRGSGRILETQYF | TGTGCCAGCAGCCGCCGGGGTAGCGGGAGAATTTTGGAGACCCAGTACTTC
TRBD2 | TRBJ2-3 | TRBV12-3/TRBV12-4 | many | CASSSPSSGSADTQYF | TGTGCCAGCAGTTCGCCCTCTAGCGGGAGTGCTGATACGCAGTATTTT
NA | TRBJ1-4 | TRBV20-1 | NA | CSAMTGSANEKLFF | TGCAGTGCTATGACGGGATCGGCTAATGAAAAACTGTTTTTT
TRBD1 | TRBJ1-5 | TRBV5-8 | NA | CASSLVQGAPLQPQHF | TGTGCCAGCAGCTTGGTGCAGGGGGCTCCCCTGCAGCCCCAGCATTTT
NA | TRBJ1-1 | TRBV27 | many | CASSLSGGLGTEAFF | TGTGCCAGCAGTTTATCCGGGGGTTTGGGGACTGAAGCTTTCTTT
TRBD2 | TRBJ2-1 | TRBV12-3/TRBV12-4 | few | CASSTSGLSSYNEQFF | TGTGCCAGCAGCACTAGCGGATTGAGCTCCTACAATGAGCAGTTCTTC
NA | TRBJ2-1 | TRBV12-3/TRBV12-4 | many | CASSSGTDNEQFF | TGTGCCAGCAGTTCTGGGACTGACAATGAGCAGTTCTTC
TRBD2 | TRBJ2-7 | TRBV20-1 | many | CSAPSGIYEQYF | TGCAGTGCCCCTAGCGGGATCTACGAGCAGTACTTC
NA | TRBJ2-7 | TRBV5-6 | NA | CASSSGRNYEQYF | TGTGCCAGCAGCTCGGGGAGAAACTACGAGCAGTACTTC
NA | TRBJ1-4 | TRBV14 | few | CASSQLGPSLLEKLFF | TGTGCCAGCAGCCAGCTCGGTCCTTCCCTCTTGGAAAAACTGTTTTTT
TRBD2 | TRBJ2-1 | TRBV19 | few | CASSMGLAGGLGSEQFF | TGTGCCAGTAGTATGGGACTAGCGGGAGGCCTCGGAAGCGAGCAGTTCTTC
NA | TRBJ1-2 | TRBV20-1 | few | CSARVPDSPYGYTF | TGCAGTGCTAGAGTTCCCGACAGTCCCTATGGCTACACCTTC